Detailed here is one T cell receptor beta chain. This CDR3 has 14 residues. CDR1 and CDR2 (germline): SEHNR, FQNEAQ (reference sequence). The germline V and J ends were trimmed by 4 bases and 5 bases, with 14 bases remaining between them. The data belong to a study of T-cell reconstitution after alpha-beta-depleted transplantation in children. The authors prepared the TCRbeta library with unique molecular identifiers. TCRdb re-derived calls from the PCR reads in MiXCR, one entry per CDR3 protein. The sample shows about a million distinct CDR3 sequences, around 30% of them seen only once. The chain combines TRBV7-9 with TRBJ1-1, with a weak D call TRBD1 (5 bases). The specimen was PBMCs, mostly from graft donor cells, collected 360 days after TCRalphabeta/CD19-depleted stem cell transplant. This receptor was obtained from a boy under three years old who had a stem cell transplant for SCID, so the T cells may come from the graft donor. As DNA, the CDR3 is TGTGCCAGCAGCTCCGGGCCGGGGGGGACTGAAGCTTTCTTT. As protein: CASSSGPGGTEAFF.